Sequencing of this T cell receptor beta chain was carried out in a study of response to subunit inactivated influenza vaccine (dated by TCRdb to 2016 to 2018). At the level of the whole study: The study used deep quantitative T cell receptor repertoire profiling to track responses to a trivalent subunit inactivated influenza vaccine. Points the paper makes about the study in general: According to the authors, only a limited number of new T cells may be recruited by each seasonal influenza vaccination.

The receptor library was made with RT-PCR. These reads were obtained on an Illumina HiSeq 2500. TCRdb passed the public sequencing reads through fastp at Q25 and MiXCR, retaining productive beta sequences. Rows are unified per CDR3 protein, each entry keeping the most common DNA and genes. In this sample the table shows some 500,000 distinct CDR3 sequences, roughly 25% of which occur a single time. Of the sample, around 1.8% is held by the ten largest clones. Via the germline V gene, CDR1 is SGHDT and CDR2 YYEEEE. V lost 0 bases and J lost 4 bases; the stretch between them is 17 bases long. CDR3 length: 16 amino acids, cysteine to phenylalanine. Here the CDR3 DNA is all that survives: 48 bases in frame from base 1. Comment on this clonotype: Its antigen remains unidentified. No qualities accompany the bases; no much larger clone lies one base away.

The chain was built from TRBV5-6 and TRBJ2-7, and possibly TRBD1, on 5 matching bases. Sample: CD4+ T cells sorted from PBMCs, taken roughly 5 days after vaccination. The origin of this receptor is a man aged 45 to 65 who received an inactivated influenza vaccine. Donor details come from another sample of the same person, matched by shared clones. Here the CDR3 is given as CASSLGGTRSGYEQYF. The nucleotide sequence is TGTGCCAGCAGCTTGGGGGGCACGCGTTCGGGTTACGAGCAGTACTTC.